This T cell receptor beta chain was found in a study of technical replicates of blood from a handful of donors. The data were produced by immunoSEQ multiplex PCR, yet TCRdb's version contains in-frame clones alone and is incomplete. The sample lists about 74,000 clones; 95% were seen once. V gave up 3 bases and J gave up 6 bases, with 20 bases separating them. There are 16 residues in the CDR3. CDR1 is SGHNT and CDR2 is YYREEE in the germline V gene (reference sequence). The receptor was isolated from a human donor in good health. The material sequenced was T cells isolated from PBMCs. The genes are TRBV5-4 and TRBJ2-3, with TRBD1 as a possible D gene (6 bases). As DNA, the CDR3 is TGTGCCAGCAGCTATGGACAGAACATCAGAGAGGATACGCAGTATTTT. Its translation: CASSYGQNIREDTQYF.